These 16 T cell receptor beta chains share one sample of origin, sequenced in a study of T cells in Graves' hyperthyroidism and ophthalmopathy. Amplified regions were TCR beta CDR3 sequences from RNA transcripts. HTBI primers were employed in a first-round RT-PCR of the TCR CDR3. MiXCR, run by TCRdb on the multiplex PCR reads, gives a single entry per CDR3 protein. The profile shows 500,000 to 600,000 distinct CDR3 sequences, around 43% of them singletons. Sample: peripheral blood or thyroid tissue (not recorded which). All receptors derive from an adult woman with Graves' disease, either hyperthyroidism or ophthalmopathy (not recorded which).

This clonotype was observed at least ten times. The DNA for the CDR3 is TGCGCCAGCTCCCTCCCTGGACAGGGGGGAACTGAAGCTTTCTTT. Its protein product is CASSLPGQGGTEAFF. The chain combines TRBV10-2 with TRBJ1-1; TRBD1 matches 10 bases. The CDR3 has 15 amino acids. The junction had 11 bases not matched to a gene; V was cut back by 8 bases and J by 5 bases. Germline V gene data show CDR1 as WSHSY and CDR2 as SAAADI.

This chain joins TRBV6-6 and TRBJ1-5; TRBD1 might be the D (5 bases). V was pared by 8 bases and J by 2 bases, with 10 bases between. Germline CDR1 MNHNY, CDR2 SVGAGI (reference sequence). The CDR3 covers 13 residues. The CDR3 sequence is CASRGWGNQPQHF. In DNA form, the CDR3 reads TGTGCCAGCCGGGGCTGGGGCAATCAGCCCCAGCATTTT.

This chain joins TRBV24-1 and TRBJ1-2, with 9 bases fitting TRBD1. The CDR3 has 13 amino acids. CDR1 KGHDR and CDR2 SFDVKD come from the germline V gene. With V trimmed by 12 bases and J by 4 bases, 8 bases remained unmatched. CDR3 nucleotide sequence: TGTGCCTGGACCCCGGACAGGGGCTATGGCTACACCTTC. This codes for CAWTPDRGYGYTF.

Concerning this clonotype: Relative to the germline gene, one junction end is altered; a read error may explain this. The chain couples TRBV25-1 to TRBJ1-4, with D uncertain. CDR1 is MGHDK, CDR2 SYGVNS, per germline. The length of the CDR3 is 12 residues. This CDR3 reads CTSRDKDEKLFF. For the CDR3, the DNA is TGTACCAGCAGAGATAAGGACGAAAAACTGTTTTTT. The variable domain in full, completed from reference TRBV25-1 and TRBJ1-4, reads EADIYQTPRYLVIGTGKKITLECSQTMGHDKMYWYQQDPGMELHLIHYSYGVNSTEKGDLSSESTVSRIRTEHFPLTLESARPSHTSQYLCTSRDKDEKLFFGSGTQLSVL.

Ten or more counts support this clonotype. The V gene is TRBV5-4, the J gene TRBJ2-7; 9 bases agree with TRBD1. V gave up 4 bases and J gave up 4 bases; unmatched junction bases: 9. CDR1 and CDR2 (germline): SGHNT, YYREEE (reference sequence). This CDR3 contains 15 residues. The CDR3 nucleotides read TGTGCCAGCAGCCCGAGGACAGGGGTCTCGTACGAGCAGTACTTC. It codes for CASSPRTGVSYEQYF.

The rearrangement joins TRBV7-8 to TRBJ1-6, with unresolved D. The CDR3 covers 14 residues. Between the trimmed V and J ends, which lost 6 bases and 9 bases, there was a span of 15 bases. CDR1 and CDR2 from the germline V gene are SGHVS and FQNEAQ. The DNA for the CDR3 is TGTGCCAGCAGTCTTCCCGTTGATGGTTCACCCCTCCACTTT. Protein sequence: CASSLPVDGSPLHF. The entire variable domain, with the rest obtained from reference TRBV7-8 and TRBJ1-6, is as follows: GAGVSQSPRYKVAKRGQDVALRCDPISGHVSLFWYQQALGQGPEFLTYFQNEAQLDKSGLPSDRFFAERPEGSVSTLKIQRTQQEDSAVYLCASSLPVDGSPLHFGNGTRLTVT.

The genes are TRBV2 and TRBJ2-5, with TRBD2 identical over 7 bases. This CDR3 has 15 residues. Germline V lookup: CDR1 SNHLY, CDR2 FYNNEI. The junction had 11 bases not matched to a gene; V was cut back by 6 bases and J by 4 bases. CDR3 sequence reads: CASRESGAGGETQYF. In DNA, the CDR3 is TGTGCCAGCAGAGAAAGCGGGGCTGGAGGAGAGACCCAGTACTTC.

This clonotype was detected only a few times. The gene calls are TRBV6-1 and TRBJ2-2; 11 positions match TRBD1. The V gene's germline CDR1 is MNHNS and CDR2 SASEGT. The CDR3 has 16 amino acids. V was pared by 7 bases and J by 3 bases, with 7 bases of the junction left unmatched. The CDR3 DNA follows: TGTGCCAGCACCCATGGACAGGGGGCCGACACCGGGGAGCTGTTTTTT. It specifies CASTHGQGADTGELFF.

This clonotype was counted a few times. J is TRBJ2-2 and V is TRBV29-1; weak D call: TRBD2 (6 bases). V lost 6 bases to trimming and J lost 5 bases, with 10 bases between them. Germline loops: CDR1 SQVTM, CDR2 ANQGSEA. The CDR3 has 12 amino acids. The CDR3 region has the DNA TGCAGCGTCCCTGGGGGGACCGGGGAGCTGTTTTTT. Translation: CSVPGGTGELFF.

This clonotype showed up just a few times. CDR3 residues: CSVEDAYEQYF. The CDR3 DNA follows: TGCAGCGTTGAGGATGCCTACGAGCAGTACTTC. This chain joins TRBV29-1 and TRBJ2-7; D call uncertain. The CDR3 has 11 amino acids. V was pared by 3 bases and J by 2 bases, with 5 bases between. Germline V gene sequence: CDR1 SQVTM, CDR2 ANQGSEA.

There are many counts of this clonotype. The chain uses TRBV5-1 and TRBJ1-6, with D possibly being TRBD1 (5 bases). The CDR3 runs to 15 residues. The V end lost 1 base, the J end lost 6 bases, and 11 bases lay between the germline ends. Germline V CDR1 and CDR2: SGHRS, YFSETQ. CDR3 DNA: TGCGCCAGCAGCTTGAACGACGGGACTAATTCACCCCTCCACTTT. Translation gives CASSLNDGTNSPLHF.

Worth noting for this clonotype: The germline gene is not matched at one end of the junction; a read error may be the cause. This chain joins TRBV12-3 or TRBV12-4 and TRBJ1-1, with D uncertain. The CDR3 spans 14 residues. CDR3 amino acids: CASSWGGRNTEAFF. The CDR3, as DNA: TGCGCCAGCAGCTGGGGAGGAAGGAACACTGAAGCTTTCTTT.

The chain combines TRBV29-1 with TRBJ2-7, with 8 bases aligning to TRBD1. V shed 7 bases, J shed 7 bases, and the junction held 9 bases outside the gene matches. Per the germline V gene, CDR1 is SQVTM and CDR2 is ANQGSEA. The CDR3 runs to 12 residues. This chain's CDR3 is CSGSDRGQEQYF. In nucleotides, the CDR3 is TGCAGCGGATCTGACAGGGGACAAGAGCAGTACTTC.

In regard to this clonotype: A much larger clone sits a single nucleotide away, making a read error possible. The final CDR3 position lacks the conserved phenylalanine or tryptophan, pointing to a likely read error. The rearrangement joins TRBV19 to TRBJ1-2, with TRBD1 as a possible D gene (5 bases). This CDR3 is 14 amino acids long. V was pared by 9 bases and J by 8 bases, with 22 bases between. The germline CDR1 and CDR2 sequences are LNHDA and SQIVND (reference sequence). The CDR3 loop is CASSLTGTSEGYTS. CDR3 in DNA: TGTGCCAGCAGTTTAACCGGGACCAGCGAAGGCTACACCTCC.

The chain combines TRBV29-1 with TRBJ2-7, with 7 positions matching TRBD2. Germline loops: CDR1 SQVTM, CDR2 ANQGSEA. After removal of 8 bases from V and 4 bases from J, the junction contained 2 bases not matched to a gene. This CDR3 contains 10 residues. CDR3 region: CSLGGYEQYF. The CDR3 nucleotides are TGCAGCTTGGGGGGGTACGAGCAGTACTTC.

The chain combines TRBV20-1 with TRBJ1-6; D might be TRBD1 (5 bases). The germline V gene has CDR1 DFQATT and CDR2 SNEGSKA (reference sequence). Deletions cut 3 bases from V and 1 base from J, with 10 bases between. The CDR3 runs 15 residues. The CDR3 DNA is TGCAGTGCTAGTTCGGGGGAATCCTATAATTCACCCCTCCACTTT. It codes for CSASSGESYNSPLHF.